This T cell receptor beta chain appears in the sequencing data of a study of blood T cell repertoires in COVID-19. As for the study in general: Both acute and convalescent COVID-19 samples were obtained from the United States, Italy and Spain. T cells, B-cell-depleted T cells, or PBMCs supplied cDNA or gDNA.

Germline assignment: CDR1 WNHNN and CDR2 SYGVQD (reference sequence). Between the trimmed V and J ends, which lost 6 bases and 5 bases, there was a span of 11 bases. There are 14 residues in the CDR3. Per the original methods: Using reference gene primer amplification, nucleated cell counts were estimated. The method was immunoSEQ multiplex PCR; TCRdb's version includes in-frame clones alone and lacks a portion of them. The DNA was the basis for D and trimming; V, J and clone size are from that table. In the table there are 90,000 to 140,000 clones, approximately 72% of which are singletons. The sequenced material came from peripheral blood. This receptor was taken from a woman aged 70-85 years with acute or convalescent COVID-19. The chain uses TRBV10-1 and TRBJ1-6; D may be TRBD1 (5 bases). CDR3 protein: CASRAGTDNSPLHF. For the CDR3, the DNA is TGCGCCAGCAGAGCCGGGACTGATAATTCACCCCTCCACTTT.